The rows below give T cell receptor beta chains drawn from one sample of a study of blood T cell repertoires in COVID-19. Data came from immunoSEQ multiplex PCR; TCRdb stores just in-frame clones and leaves some out. Here the sample spans tens of thousands of clones, approximately 91% being singletons. The sequenced sample consisted of peripheral blood. These receptor sequences come from a woman aged 70 to 79 with active COVID-19. CDR3s include the opening cysteine and the closing phenylalanine or tryptophan. The D gene is left open where the match is weak. Only part of the rows carry a size: once, few, many, or a class if the clone is expanded.

clone_size	d_call	v_call	j_call	cdr3_nt	cdr3_aa
.	.	TRBV19	TRBJ2-1	TGTGCCAGTGCGAAGGACTACAATTACCAGGGTGAGCAGTTCTTC	CASAKDYNYQGEQFF
.	TRBD1	TRBV13	TRBJ1-6	TGTGCCAGCAGTACCGACAGGGGCCCTAATTCACCCCTCCACTTT	CASSTDRGPNSPLHF
.	TRBD2	TRBV28	TRBJ2-7	TGTGCCAGCAGTTTCCCGGGACTAGCGGGGACGGGCGAGCAGTACTTC	CASSFPGLAGTGEQYF
once	TRBD1	TRBV7-8	TRBJ1-3	TGTGCCAGCAGCTCGGGGTGGGACAGCGTCGCTGGAAACACCATATATTTT	CASSSGWDSVAGNTIYF
.	TRBD2	TRBV5-1	TRBJ2-7	TGCGCCAGCAGCCTAGGACTAGCGGGAGAGGTCTACGAGCAGTACTTC	CASSLGLAGEVYEQYF
.	TRBD1	TRBV3-1/TRBV3-2	TRBJ1-1	TGTGCCAGCAGCACTCCCGGGACAGGGAAGACGATGAACACTGAAGCTTTCTTT	CASSTPGTGKTMNTEAFF
once	.	TRBV28	TRBJ2-5	TGTGCCAGCAGCTACTCGGGAGACAACCAAGAGACCCAGTACTTC	CASSYSGDNQETQYF
.	.	TRBV9	TRBJ2-7	TGTGCCAGCAGCGTAGCGGGCGGGACGCCTGCCGAGCAGTACTTC	CASSVAGGTPAEQYF
once	.	TRBV5-1	TRBJ1-5	TGCGCCAGCAGCTTGGGAACAGGGTGGAATCAGCCCCAGCATTTT	CASSLGTGWNQPQHF
.	TRBD1	TRBV6-5	TRBJ2-7	TGTGCCAGCAGTTCCTCGACAGGGCTGTACGAGCAGTACTTC	CASSSSTGLYEQYF
.	.	TRBV21-1	TRBJ2-3	TGTGCCAGCAGCAAATCGCGTCCGGGACTAGCGGGAAAATGTGTGCCCCCGAACACAGATACGCAGTATTTT	CASSKSRPGLAGKCVPPNTDTQYF
.	.	TRBV6-5	TRBJ1-1	TGTGCCAGCGGGGGGAACTGGAACACTGAAGCTTTCTTT	CASGGNWNTEAFF